This TCR beta chain was sequenced for a study of blood T cell repertoires in COVID-19. Overall study context: The samples span acute and convalescent COVID-19 from the United States, Italy and Spain.

This table comes from immunoSEQ multiplex PCR, and its TCRdb copy is limited to in-frame clones, with some not included. In the table there are around 100,000 clones, around 82% of which are singletons. After removal of 0 bases from V and 1 base from J, the junction contained 2 bases not matched to a gene. Looked up from germline, CDR1 is SGHDT and CDR2 is YYEEEE. The CDR3 spans 15 residues. The receptor was derived from a man between 60 and 75 years old with acute or convalescent COVID-19. This chain links TRBV5-6 with TRBJ1-1, with 8 nucleotides matching TRBD1. Material: peripheral blood. As DNA, the CDR3 is TGTGCCAGCAGCTTGGCTGGGACAGGGAACACTGAAGCTTTCTTT. Amino acid sequence: CASSLAGTGNTEAFF.